This T cell receptor beta chain comes out of a study of cytomegalovirus exposure and HLA in healthy donors. Findings and caveats of the study: A previous analysis found most TCR beta V segments productive roughly 87% or roughly 30% of the time. Across all donors, roughly uniform sequencing depth was an assumption of the presence/absence analyses. More clonal expansion characterized HLA-associated TCR beta chains than equally common others in a later analysis.

The PCR contained 60 Vbeta and 13 Jbeta primers. The method was immunoSEQ multiplex PCR; TCRdb's version includes in-frame clones alone and lacks a portion of them. The table records 100,000 to 150,000 clones, about 82% of them present only once. Points on this clone: What it binds is not known.

Per germline, CDR1 SEHNR and CDR2 FQNEAQ (reference sequence). The CDR3 consists of 13 residues. V was pared by 5 bases and J by 1 base, with 8 bases between. The receptor's source is a man younger than 45 in good health and CMV-seronegative. Sequences were obtained from PBMCs. The chain carries TRBV7-9 and TRBJ1-1; tentative D call: TRBD1 (5 bases). The CDR3 nucleotides read TGTGCCAGCAGCCCTACAGGGAACACTGAAGCTTTCTTT. This translates into CASSPTGNTEAFF.